One sample yielded the 11 T cell receptor beta chains listed below, sequenced in a study of T cell responses to AZD1222 COVID-19 vaccine. The data were produced by immunoSEQ multiplex PCR, yet TCRdb's version contains in-frame clones alone and is incomplete. The table has 150,000 to 200,000 clones, almost 95% seen once. The sequenced sample was peripheral blood, obtained on day 0 of AZD1222 vaccination. The receptors here all came from an adult in good health.

This chain links TRBV5-4 with TRBJ1-1, with 8 bases matching TRBD1. The CDR3 has 13 residues. In germline, CDR1 is SGHNT, CDR2 YYREEE (reference sequence). J gave up 10 bases and V 0 bases, and 5 bases lay outside the gene matches. CDR3 DNA: TGTGCCAGCAGCTTGGGGCAGGGGGCATCAGCTTTCTTT. Its translation is CASSLGQGASAFF. Supplemented by reference TRBV5-4 and TRBJ1-1, the full variable domain reads ETGVTQSPTHLIKTRGQQVTLRCSSQSGHNTVSWYQQALGQGPQFIFQYYREEENGRGNFPPRFSGLQFPNYSSELNVNALELDDSALYLCASSLGQGASAFFGQGTRLTVV.

The V call is TRBV10-1, the J call TRBJ1-6, with 11 bases lining up with TRBD1. The CDR3 spans 14 residues. V shed 8 bases, J shed 9 bases, and the junction held 6 bases outside the gene matches. Germline values: CDR1 WNHNN, CDR2 SYGVQD (reference sequence). The CDR3 bases are TGCGCCAGCCTTCGGACAGGGGGCTGTTCACCCCTCCACTTT. Translated: CASLRTGGCSPLHF.

This clone was recorded only once. The chain links TRBV12-3 or TRBV12-4 to TRBJ2-2; 8 bases fit TRBD1. The CDR3 totals 13 residues. The J segment lost 7 bases and the V segment lost 6 bases, leaving 4 bases of the junction unmatched. The CDR3 reads CASRTGVDGELFF. The CDR3 DNA reads TGTGCCAGCAGGACAGGGGTTGACGGGGAGCTGTTTTTT.

There are a few counts of this clone. CDR3 sequence: CATSDRGSYSTEGYTF. The CDR3 coding sequence is TGTGCCACCAGTGACAGGGGTTCGTACAGTACGGAAGGCTACACCTTC. The chain combines TRBV24-1 with TRBJ1-2, with TRBD1 as a possible D gene (6 bases). Trimming took 4 bases from V and 8 from J, leaving 22 bases between them. From germline, CDR1 is KGHDR and CDR2 SFDVKD. The CDR3 length is 16 residues.

The chain links TRBV5-1 to TRBJ1-1; D is possibly TRBD1 (5 bases). CDR3 length equals 17 residues. CDR1 and CDR2 from the germline V gene are SGHRS and YFSETQ. Trimming pared 6 bases from V and 0 bases from J, leaving 21 bases between. DNA for the CDR3: TGCGCCAGCACCTCTCTACCAGGGTCGTCCATGAACACTGAAGCTTTCTTT. As protein: CASTSLPGSSMNTEAFF.

V gene TRBV4-3 combines with J gene TRBJ2-7; D gene unclear. With 0 bases removed from V and 3 bases from J, the gap between germline ends came to 6 bases. Germline loops: CDR1 LGHNA, CDR2 YSLEER. The CDR3 covers 13 residues. CDR3 protein: CASSQEGGYEQYF. The CDR3 DNA is TGCGCCAGCAGCCAAGAGGGTGGCTACGAGCAGTACTTC.

The gene calls are TRBV19 and TRBJ2-3, with TRBD2 matching 8 bases. The CDR3 is 15 residues long. V trimming: 1 base; J trimming: 4 bases; junction bases outside the gene matches: 4. Germline lookup yields CDR1 LNHDA and CDR2 SQIVND (reference sequence). CDR3 loop: CASSIGTSLPDTQYF. CDR3 nucleotide sequence: TGTGCCAGTAGTATAGGGACTAGCCTCCCAGATACGCAGTATTTT.

V usage is TRBV29-1 and J usage is TRBJ2-5, with D perhaps matching TRBD1 or TRBD2 (5 bases each). The CDR3 consists of 14 residues. V lost 7 bases to trimming and J lost 5 bases, with 20 bases between them. CDR1 and CDR2 from the germline V gene are SQVTM and ANQGSEA. CDR3 in DNA: TGCAGCGCCGCGGTTGGGACGTCCAGGGAGACCCAGTACTTC. Encoded protein: CSAAVGTSRETQYF.

The chain employs TRBV7-2 and TRBJ1-2; D not certain. In germline, CDR1 is SGHTA, CDR2 FQGNSA. V was shortened by 4 bases and J by 8 bases, with 17 bases between the two germline ends. CDR3 length: 14 residues. CDR3 nucleotides: TGTGCCAGCAGCTCTCATTATGGAGGATACGGCTACACCTTC. Its translation is CASSSHYGGYGYTF. Full variable domain (remainder filled in from reference TRBV7-2 and TRBJ1-2): GAGVSQSPSNKVTEKGKDVELRCDPISGHTALYWYRQSLGQGLEFLIYFQGNSAPDKSGLPSDRFSAERTGGSVSTLTIQRTQQEDSAVYLCASSSHYGGYGYTFGSGTRLTVV.

V and J are TRBV5-6 and TRBJ1-1; D may be TRBD1 (6 bases). V was pared by 4 bases and J by 0 bases, with 19 bases between. Germline assignment: CDR1 SGHDT and CDR2 YYEEEE. CDR3 length: 17 residues. CDR3 protein: CASSRTTGILMNTEAFF. In DNA, the CDR3 is TGTGCCAGCAGCCGGACGACAGGCATTTTGATGAACACTGAAGCTTTCTTT.

Here the CDR3 reads CASSRQGSHQPQHF. In DNA, the CDR3 is TGTGCCAGCAGCCGACAGGGTTCCCATCAGCCCCAGCATTTT. This chain connects TRBV7-9 to TRBJ1-5, with TRBD1 matching over 7 bases. The V and J ends lost 5 bases and 5 bases, in that order; junction bases with no gene match: 6. The germline CDR1 and CDR2 sequences are SEHNR and FQNEAQ (reference sequence). The CDR3 contains 14 residues. Drawing the rest from reference TRBV7-9 and TRBJ1-5, the complete variable domain is DTGVSQNPRHKITKRGQNVTFRCDPISEHNRLYWYRQTLGQGPEFLTYFQNEAQLEKSRLLSDRFSAERPKGSFSTLEIQRTEQGDSAMYLCASSRQGSHQPQHFGDGTRLSIL.